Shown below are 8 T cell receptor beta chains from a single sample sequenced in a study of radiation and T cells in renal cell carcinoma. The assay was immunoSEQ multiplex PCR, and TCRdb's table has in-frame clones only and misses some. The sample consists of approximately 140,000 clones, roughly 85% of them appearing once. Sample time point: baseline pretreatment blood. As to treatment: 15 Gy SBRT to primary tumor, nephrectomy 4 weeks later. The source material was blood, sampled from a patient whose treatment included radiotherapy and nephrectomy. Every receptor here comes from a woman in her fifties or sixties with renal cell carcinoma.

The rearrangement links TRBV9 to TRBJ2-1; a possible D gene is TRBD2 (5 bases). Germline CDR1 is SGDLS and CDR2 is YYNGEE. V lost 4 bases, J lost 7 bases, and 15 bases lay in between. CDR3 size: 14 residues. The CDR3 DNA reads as TGTGCCAGCAGCAAACGAATGGAGGTAAATGAGCAGTTCTTC. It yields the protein CASSKRMEVNEQFF.

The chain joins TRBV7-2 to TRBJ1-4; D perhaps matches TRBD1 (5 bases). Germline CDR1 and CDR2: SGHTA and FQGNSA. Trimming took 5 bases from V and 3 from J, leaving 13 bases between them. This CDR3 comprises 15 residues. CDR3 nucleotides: TGTGCCAGCAGCCCGGAAATAGGGGCTAATGAAAAACTGTTTTTT. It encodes CASSPEIGANEKLFF.

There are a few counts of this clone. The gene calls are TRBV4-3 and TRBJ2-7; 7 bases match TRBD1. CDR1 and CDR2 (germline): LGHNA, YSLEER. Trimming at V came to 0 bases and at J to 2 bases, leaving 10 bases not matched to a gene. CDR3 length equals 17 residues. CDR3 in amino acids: CASSQETTGAMAYEQYF. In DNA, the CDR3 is TGCGCCAGCAGCCAAGAAACAACAGGGGCTATGGCCTACGAGCAGTACTTC.

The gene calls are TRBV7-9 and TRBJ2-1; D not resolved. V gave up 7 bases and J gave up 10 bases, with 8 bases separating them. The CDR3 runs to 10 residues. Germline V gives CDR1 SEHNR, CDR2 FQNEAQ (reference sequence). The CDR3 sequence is CASTAGEQFF. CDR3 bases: TGTGCCAGCACAGCAGGAGAGCAGTTCTTC.

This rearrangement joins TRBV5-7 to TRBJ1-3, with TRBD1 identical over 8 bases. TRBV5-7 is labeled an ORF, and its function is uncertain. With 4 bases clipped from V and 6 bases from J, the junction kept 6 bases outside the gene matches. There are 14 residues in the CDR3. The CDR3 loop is CASSPMGQANTIYF. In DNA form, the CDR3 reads TGTGCCAGCAGCCCTATGGGACAGGCAAACACCATATATTTT.

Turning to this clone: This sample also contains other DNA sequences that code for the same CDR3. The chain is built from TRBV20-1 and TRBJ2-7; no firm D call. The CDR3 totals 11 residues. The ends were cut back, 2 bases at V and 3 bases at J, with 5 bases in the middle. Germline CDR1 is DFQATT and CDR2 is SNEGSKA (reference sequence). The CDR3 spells CSARKDYEQYF. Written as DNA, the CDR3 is TGCAGTGCTAGAAAGGACTACGAGCAGTACTTC.

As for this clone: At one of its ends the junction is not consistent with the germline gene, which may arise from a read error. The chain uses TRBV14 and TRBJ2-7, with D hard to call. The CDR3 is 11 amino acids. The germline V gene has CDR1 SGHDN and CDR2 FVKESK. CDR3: CASSFGPDVHF. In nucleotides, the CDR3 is TGTGCCAGCAGCTTTGGGCCGGATGTTCACTTC.

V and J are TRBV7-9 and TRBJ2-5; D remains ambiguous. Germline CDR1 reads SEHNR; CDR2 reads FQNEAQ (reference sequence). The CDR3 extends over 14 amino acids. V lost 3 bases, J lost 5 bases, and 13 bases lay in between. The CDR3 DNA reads TGTGCCAGCAGCTTTAGTGGGAATAGGGAGACCCAGTACTTC. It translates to CASSFSGNRETQYF.